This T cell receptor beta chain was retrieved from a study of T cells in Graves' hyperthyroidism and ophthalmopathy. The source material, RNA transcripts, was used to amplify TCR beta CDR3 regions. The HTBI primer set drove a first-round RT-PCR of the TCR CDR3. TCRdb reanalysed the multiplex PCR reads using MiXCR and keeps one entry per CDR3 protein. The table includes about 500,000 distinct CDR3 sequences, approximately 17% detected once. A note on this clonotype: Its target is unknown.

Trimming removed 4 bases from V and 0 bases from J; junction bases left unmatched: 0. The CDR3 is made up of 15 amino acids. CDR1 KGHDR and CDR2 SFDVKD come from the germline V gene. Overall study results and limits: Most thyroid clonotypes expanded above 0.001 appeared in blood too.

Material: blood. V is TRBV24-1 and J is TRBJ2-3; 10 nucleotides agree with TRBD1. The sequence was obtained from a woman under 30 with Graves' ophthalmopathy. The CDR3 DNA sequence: TGTGCCACCAGTGAGGGACAGGGGAGCACAGATACGCAGTATTTT. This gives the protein CATSEGQGSTDTQYF.